Listed below are T cell receptor beta chains from one sample, sequenced in a study of CD8 T cells in Susac syndrome. TCRdb recomputed calls from the immunoSEQ multiplex PCR reads with MiXCR, one row per CDR3 protein. This repertoire shows fewer than 85,000 distinct CDR3 sequences, approximately 95% found once; its top ten account for roughly 0.42%. Sequencing was done on a sample of CD8+ T cells from PBMCs. These TCRs come from a human donor with multiple sclerosis. Each CDR3 is given with its conserved first and last residue. A D gene is named only where the DNA matches it firmly. Clone size is not always given. Where it is, it says once, few, many or a class for expanded clones.

TRBV4-1	TRBJ1-2	-	-	TGCGCCAGCAGCCCTATGACTGGAGCTAACTATGGCTACACCTTC	CASSPMTGANYGYTF
TRBV6-5	TRBJ2-5	-	once	TGTGCCAGCAGTTACGAGGGCCAAGAGACCCAGTACTTC	CASSYEGQETQYF
TRBV27	TRBJ1-1	-	-	TGTGCCAGCAGTTTATTGGGTTCCGCTGAAGCTTTCTTT	CASSLLGSAEAFF
TRBV6-2/TRBV6-3	TRBJ2-7	-	-	TGTGCCAGCAGTACTACAGGGTCCTACGAGCAGTACTTC	CASSTTGSYEQYF
TRBV6-6	TRBJ2-4	-	-	TGTGCCAGCAGTCCCGGTGAGGCCAAAAACATTCAGTACTTC	CASSPGEAKNIQYF
TRBV5-1	TRBJ2-2	TRBD1	-	TGCGCCAGCAGCTTCGGACAGGGGGTGGACGGGGAGCTGTTTTTT	CASSFGQGVDGELFF
TRBV27	TRBJ2-3	TRBD2	-	TGTGCCAGCAGGCCTCACGGGAGGGCCATTGCAGATACGCAGTATTTT	CASRPHGRAIADTQYF
TRBV6-2/TRBV6-3	TRBJ2-5	TRBD2	-	TGTGCCAGCAGTTCTCATGGACTAGCGGGGGAATACCAAGAGACCCAGTACTTC	CASSSHGLAGEYQETQYF
TRBV19	TRBJ1-1	-	-	TGTGCCAGTAGTATCGTGGACGGAAACACTGAAGCTTTCTTT	CASSIVDGNTEAFF
TRBV5-5	TRBJ2-5	-	-	TGTGCCAGCAGCTTGGTGCGAGGGGAAGAGACCCAGTACTTC	CASSLVRGEETQYF
TRBV5-6	TRBJ1-1	-	-	TGTGCCAGCAGCTTGGAGCAGGGACCTGAAGCTTTCTTT	CASSLEQGPEAFF
TRBV13	TRBJ1-2	-	-	TGTGCCAGCAGCTTCGAAGGGGCGAACAACTATGGCTACACCTTC	CASSFEGANNYGYTF
TRBV2	TRBJ2-3	TRBD1	once	TGTGCCAGCAGTCCGACAGGGGCAGGCACAGATACGCAGTATTTT	CASSPTGAGTDTQYF
TRBV29-1	TRBJ2-3	-	-	TGCAGCGTTGCGGGGGACTGGACAGATACGCAGTATTTT	CSVAGDWTDTQYF
TRBV6-1	TRBJ2-2	TRBD1	-	TGTGCCAGCAGTGATGGACAGGGAAGGGTCACCGGGGAGCTGTTTTTT	CASSDGQGRVTGELFF
TRBV29-1	TRBJ2-7	TRBD2	once	TGCAGCGTTGATGTAGCGGGATCCTACGAGCAGTACTTC	CSVDVAGSYEQYF
TRBV27	TRBJ2-3	-	once	TGTGCCAGCAGTTTCTTGGACGGCCATAGCACAGATACGCAGTATTTT	CASSFLDGHSTDTQYF
TRBV3-1	TRBJ1-1	-	once	TGTGCCAGCAGCCAACCGTCGGCTGAAGCTTTCTTT	CASSQPSAEAFF
TRBV4-2	TRBJ1-2	-	-	TGTGCCAGCAGCCAAGATAGGGCAGGGAGAGACGTAGGCTATGGCTACACCTTC	CASSQDRAGRDVGYGYTF
TRBV9	TRBJ2-1	TRBD2	-	TGTGCCAGCAGCTCCCTAGCGGGGGGCTTCTCCTACAATGAGCAGTTCTTC	CASSSLAGGFSYNEQFF
TRBV12-3/TRBV12-4	TRBJ1-5	TRBD1	-	TGTGCCAGCAGTAAGGGACAGGGCGGACAGCCCCAGCATTTT	CASSKGQGGQPQHF
TRBV5-6	TRBJ1-3	TRBD1	once	TGTGCCAGCAGCTCGGACAGGGGGCGTTCTGGAAACACCATATATTTT	CASSSDRGRSGNTIYF
TRBV25-1	TRBJ2-3	-	-	TGTGCCAGCACGGCCCAAACAGATACGCAGTATTTT	CASTAQTDTQYF
TRBV27	TRBJ2-1	-	-	TGTGCCAGCAGTTTAATGGGGGGGGGCGTGGAGTTGTTCTTC	CASSLMGGGVELFF
TRBV9	TRBJ1-4	-	-	TGTGCCAGCAGCGTAGGGGGAGGTAATGAAAAACTGTTTTTT	CASSVGGGNEKLFF
TRBV3-1	TRBJ2-7	-	-	TGTGCCAGCAGCCAAGAATGGGAGGGGGGAGCCTCCTACGAGCAGTACTTC	CASSQEWEGGASYEQYF
TRBV12-3/TRBV12-4	TRBJ1-4	-	-	TGTGCCAGCAGAGGCGGATTGGCAACTAATGAAAAACTGTTTTTT	CASRGGLATNEKLFF
TRBV7-8	TRBJ1-2	-	-	TGTGCCAGCAGCCCAACCTCACGAGCCAACTATGGCTACACCTTC	CASSPTSRANYGYTF
TRBV7-9	TRBJ2-3	TRBD1	-	TGTGCCAGCAGCTTAAGACAGGGGGGCACAGATACGCAGTATTTT	CASSLRQGGTDTQYF
TRBV19	TRBJ2-2	TRBD2	-	TGTGCCAGTAGTTCTAGCGGGATTGGGGCCGGGGAGCTGTTTTTT	CASSSSGIGAGELFF
TRBV29-1	TRBJ1-1	-	-	TGCAGCGTGGCCCAGAACACTGAAGCTTTCTTT	CSVAQNTEAFF
TRBV6-2/TRBV6-3	TRBJ1-2	-	-	TGTGCCAGCAGTTACTCCACCACGGCCGAATACTATGGCTACACCTTC	CASSYSTTAEYYGYTF
TRBV19	TRBJ2-6	TRBD2	-	TGTGCCAGTAGTGGGACTAGCGTTCGCTCTGGGGCCAACGTCCTGACTTTC	CASSGTSVRSGANVLTF
TRBV5-5	TRBJ2-2	-	-	TGTGCCAGCACCGACCCTCGGGACTCCCACACCGGGGAGCTGTTTTTT	CASTDPRDSHTGELFF
TRBV15	TRBJ2-1	-	-	TGTGCCACCATGGGGGATAGCTCCTACAATGAGCAGTTCTTC	CATMGDSSYNEQFF
TRBV12-5	TRBJ2-2	-	-	TGTGCTAGTGGTTTGGTTCTGTGGGGACGGGGGAACACCGGGGAGCTGTTTTTT	CASGLVLWGRGNTGELFF
TRBV21-1	TRBJ2-3	-	-	TGTGCCAGCAGCAGGGGGAGGAGACAAGATACGCAGTATTTT	CASSRGRRQDTQYF
TRBV18	TRBJ2-3	TRBD2	-	TGTGCCAGCAGGACTAGCGACACAGATACGCAGTATTTT	CASRTSDTDTQYF
TRBV27	TRBJ2-7	-	-	TGTGCCAGCAGCCACTGGGGTACCGAGCAGTACTTC	CASSHWGTEQYF
TRBV29-1	TRBJ1-1	-	-	TGCAGCGTTGCTGGGCCTGAAGCTTTCTTT	CSVAGPEAFF
TRBV14	TRBJ2-3	-	-	TGTGCCAGCAGCCCACGGGAGAGGGGGGATACGCAGTATTTT	CASSPRERGDTQYF
TRBV20-1	TRBJ2-1	-	-	TGCAGTGCTAGAGATCTGGTAGACTACAATGAGCAGTTCTTC	CSARDLVDYNEQFF
TRBV6-2/TRBV6-3	TRBJ2-7	-	few	TGTGCCAGCCGGGATTCCTACGAGCAGTACTTC	CASRDSYEQYF